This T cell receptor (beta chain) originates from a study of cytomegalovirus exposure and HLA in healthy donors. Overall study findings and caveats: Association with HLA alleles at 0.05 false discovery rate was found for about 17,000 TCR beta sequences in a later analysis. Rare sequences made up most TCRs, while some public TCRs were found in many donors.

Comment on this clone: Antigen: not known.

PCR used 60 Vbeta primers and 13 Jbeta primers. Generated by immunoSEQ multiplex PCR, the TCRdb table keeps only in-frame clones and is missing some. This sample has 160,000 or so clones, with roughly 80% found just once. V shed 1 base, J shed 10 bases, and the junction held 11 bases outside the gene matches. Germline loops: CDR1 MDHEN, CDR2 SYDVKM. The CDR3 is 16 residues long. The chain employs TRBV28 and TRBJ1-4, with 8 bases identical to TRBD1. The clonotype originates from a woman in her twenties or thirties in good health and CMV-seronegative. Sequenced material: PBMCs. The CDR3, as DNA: TGTGCCAGCAGTTTATCACGACAGGGGAGGTTACGAAAACTGTTTTTT. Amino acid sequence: CASSLSRQGRLRKLFF.